Each of the 5 T cell receptor beta chains below was sequenced from the same sample in a study of blood T cell repertoires in COVID-19. The repertoire was sequenced with immunoSEQ multiplex PCR; TCRdb's copy has only in-frame clones and lacks some. Here the sample spans 200,000 to 250,000 clones, more than 80% being singletons. The source material was PBMCs or T cells enriched from blood (not recorded which). The source of these receptors is a woman younger than 30 in a cohort exposed to, infected with or recovered from COVID-19 (not recorded which).

V gene TRBV25-1 combines with J gene TRBJ1-1, with D possibly being TRBD1 (5 bases). The CDR3 is 15 residues long. V was cut by 0 bases and J by 1 base, with 9 bases left in between. Germline V gene data show CDR1 as MGHDK and CDR2 as SYGVNS. The CDR3 here is CASSEYGHPNTEAFF. The CDR3 nucleotides are TGTGCCAGCAGTGAATACGGACACCCGAACACTGAAGCTTTCTTT.

The chain couples TRBV30 to TRBJ2-7, with 7 bases identical to TRBD1. Germline V gene lookup returns CDR1 GTSNPN and CDR2 SVGIG (reference sequence). The CDR3 contains 13 residues. V was clipped by 8 bases and J by 0 bases; unmatched bases: 7. For the CDR3, the DNA is TGTGCCCTAGGGACAGAGAGCTCCTACGAGCAGTACTTC. As protein: CALGTESSYEQYF.

This chain links TRBV7-9 with TRBJ1-5, with D possibly matching TRBD1 (6 bases). CDR1 is SEHNR, CDR2 FQNEAQ, per germline (reference sequence). V was shortened by 1 base and J by 6 bases, with 13 bases between the two germline ends. The CDR3 runs to 15 residues. The CDR3 bases are TGTGCCAGCAGCTTAGGGCAGGGGTCGGGTCAGCCCCAGCATTTT. Translating gives CASSLGQGSGQPQHF.

The chain uses TRBV27 and TRBJ2-2; 9 bases match TRBD1. The CDR3 sequence is 17 residues long. Per the germline V gene, CDR1 is MNHEY and CDR2 is SMNVEV (reference sequence). Germline trimming cut 4 bases from V and 0 bases from J; bases unmatched to any gene: 6. The CDR3 region has the DNA TGTGCCAGCAGTTCTGGACAGGGGCTTGCGAACACCGGGGAGCTGTTTTTT. Translation: CASSSGQGLANTGELFF.

V gene TRBV9 combines with J gene TRBJ2-1; 7 bases are shared with TRBD1. The CDR3 length is 15 residues. The germline V gene has CDR1 SGDLS and CDR2 YYNGEE. V gave up 0 bases and J gave up 2 bases; unmatched junction bases: 2. This CDR3 is CASSVDGTAYNEQFF. As DNA, the CDR3 is TGTGCCAGCAGCGTAGATGGGACAGCCTACAATGAGCAGTTCTTC.